Presented here are 27 T cell receptor beta chains from one specimen sequenced in a study of immune evolution from preneoplasia to lung adenocarcinoma. TCRdb keeps only in-frame clones here, not all; method: immunoSEQ multiplex PCR. This repertoire shows more than 13,000 clones, less than 85% found once; its top ten account for roughly 4.9%. The sequenced sample consisted of FFPE minimally invasive lung adenocarcinoma tissue. All receptors come from a person aged 70 to 79 with lung adenocarcinoma.

The chain couples TRBV7-6 to TRBJ1-4; TRBD1 matches at 12 bases. This CDR3 is built from 15 residues. J lost 7 bases, V lost 11 bases, and 11 bases had no gene match. Germline CDR1 is SGHVS and CDR2 is FNYEAQ. CDR3 sequence (DNA): TGTGCCGTGGCGGGACAGGGGGCAGTGGGTGAAAAACTGTTTTTT. Protein product: CAVAGQGAVGEKLFF.

The chain joins TRBV11-1 to TRBJ2-1, with 12 nucleotides matching TRBD2. The germline gives CDR1 SGHAT, CDR2 FQDESV (reference sequence). The CDR3 contains 16 residues. The V and J ends lost 5 bases and 0 bases, in that order; junction bases with no gene match: 2. The CDR3 coding sequence is TGTGCCAGCAGCCCGACTAGCGGGAGCTCCTACAATGAGCAGTTCTTC. Translating it yields CASSPTSGSSYNEQFF.

This clone was recorded only once. The rearrangement uses TRBV27 and TRBJ1-2; 7 bases are shared with TRBD1. Trimming took 7 bases from V and 6 from J; bases not matched to a gene: 8. From germline, CDR1 is MNHEY and CDR2 SMNVEV (reference sequence). The CDR3 extends over 13 amino acids. The CDR3 sequence is CASKWEGANGYTF. The CDR3 DNA reads as TGTGCCAGCAAATGGGAGGGGGCCAATGGCTACACCTTC.

A note on this clone: A junction end diverges from the germline sequence, so it may reflect a read error. The gene calls are TRBV4-2 and TRBJ1-2; 7 nucleotides agree with TRBD1. Germline V gene sequence: CDR1 LGHNA, CDR2 YNFKEQ. The CDR3 loop spans 15 amino acids. The CDR3 sequence is CASSEETGVGYGYTF. CDR3 nucleotide sequence: TGTGCCAGCAGCGAAGAAACAGGGGTGGGCTATGGCTACACCTTC.

This clone was detected once. The V call is TRBV5-1, the J call TRBJ1-1, with TRBD1 as a possible D gene (6 bases). This CDR3 has 15 residues. Germline CDR1 and CDR2: SGHRS and YFSETQ. Trimming stripped 4 bases from V and 4 bases from J, with 17 bases between. DNA of the CDR3: TGCGCCAGCAGCCCCGGGACAACTCGGGGCACTGAAGCTTTCTTT. Its protein is CASSPGTTRGTEAFF. Combining the CDR3 with reference TRBV5-1 and TRBJ1-1 gives the whole variable domain KAGVTQTPRYLIKTRGQQVTLSCSPISGHRSVSWYQQTPGQGLQFLFEYFSETQRNKGNFPGRFSGRQFSNSRSEMNVSTLELGDSALYLCASSPGTTRGTEAFFGQGTRLTVV.

The V call is TRBV7-9, the J call TRBJ1-4; perhaps TRBD1 as D (5 bases). CDR3 length equals 14 residues. The V and J ends lost 4 bases and 8 bases respectively, with 14 bases between them. Germline CDR1 reads SEHNR; CDR2 reads FQNEAQ (reference sequence). CDR3 bases: TGTGCCAGCAGCTGGATGGCAGGGAAAGAAAAACTGTTTTTT. Translated: CASSWMAGKEKLFF.

The chain employs TRBV28 and TRBJ2-2; a weak D match, TRBD1 (5 bases). Germline CDR1 reads MDHEN; CDR2 reads SYDVKM. The CDR3 sequence is 13 residues long. Trimming shortened V by 5 bases and J by 7 bases, and 11 bases separated the two germline ends. DNA of the CDR3: TGTGCCAGCAGTGCCCAGGGTGACGGGGAGCTGTTTTTT. This encodes CASSAQGDGELFF.

V and J are TRBV6-1 and TRBJ2-1, with a tentative D call TRBD2 (5 bases). The length of the CDR3 is 12 residues. Per germline, CDR1 MNHNS and CDR2 SASEGT. The germline V and J ends were trimmed by 6 bases and 9 bases, with 12 bases remaining between them. The CDR3 bases are TGTGCCAGCAGCGCAGAAGGGAGTGAGCAGTTCTTC. Translation gives CASSAEGSEQFF.

This chain links TRBV5-6 with TRBJ2-2; D gene unclear. The CDR3 contains 12 residues. CDR1 and CDR2 from the germline V gene are SGHDT and YYEEEE. The germline V and J ends were trimmed by 4 bases and 5 bases, with 6 bases remaining between them. The CDR3 DNA reads TGTGCCAGCAGCATTGGTACCGGGGAGCTGTTTTTT. Protein: CASSIGTGELFF.

The chain employs TRBV20-1 and TRBJ1-1; D unresolved. V gave up 3 bases and J gave up 5 bases, with 7 bases separating them. Per the germline V gene, CDR1 is DFQATT and CDR2 is SNEGSKA (reference sequence). CDR3 length: 11 amino acids. CDR3 amino acids: CSASPQTEAFF. CDR3 nucleotide sequence: TGCAGTGCTAGTCCCCAAACTGAAGCTTTCTTT.

This clone has only a few counts. This sequence joins TRBV7-2 and TRBJ2-2, with TRBD2 as a possible D gene (5 bases). Germline assignment: CDR1 SGHTA and CDR2 FQGNSA. The CDR3 loop spans 17 amino acids. Trimming stripped 3 bases from V and 5 bases from J, with 19 bases between. The CDR3 nucleotides are TGTGCCAGCAGCTTTCAGGAAGTGGGAGAGCTGACCGGGGAGCTGTTTTTT. Amino acid sequence: CASSFQEVGELTGELFF. Using reference TRBV7-2 and TRBJ2-2 for the parts outside the CDR3, the full variable domain is GAGVSQSPSNKVTEKGKDVELRCDPISGHTALYWYRQSLGQGLEFLIYFQGNSAPDKSGLPSDRFSAERTGGSVSTLTIQRTQQEDSAVYLCASSFQEVGELTGELFFGEGSRLTVL.

This chain joins TRBV30 and TRBJ2-5, with D maybe TRBD2 (5 bases). The CDR3 loop spans 16 amino acids. The germline V and J ends were trimmed by 0 bases and 3 bases, with 17 bases remaining between them. CDR1 and CDR2 from the germline V gene are GTSNPN and SVGIG (reference sequence). The DNA for the CDR3 is TGTGCCTGGAGTGTACTCGCGGGCCCTCCCGAAGAGACCCAGTACTTC. This sequence encodes CAWSVLAGPPEETQYF.

The chain is built from TRBV5-1 and TRBJ2-3, with a weak D call TRBD2 (6 bases). Germline CDR1 is SGHRS and CDR2 is YFSETQ. The CDR3 sequence is 16 residues long. The ends were cut back, 0 bases at V and 1 base at J, with 12 bases in the middle. The CDR3 DNA reads as TGCGCCAGCAGCTTGGCCACCGGGAGTGGCACAGATACGCAGTATTTT. Protein product: CASSLATGSGTDTQYF.

This chain uses TRBV7-9 with TRBJ1-2; no reliable D call. V lost 5 bases to trimming and J lost 8 bases, with 24 bases between them. The CDR3 is 16 amino acids. Per germline, CDR1 SEHNR and CDR2 FQNEAQ (reference sequence). The CDR3 is CASSQLGGSTGVGYTF. In DNA, the CDR3 is TGTGCCAGCAGCCAATTGGGAGGTTCCACCGGAGTAGGCTACACCTTC. The entire variable domain, with the rest obtained from reference TRBV7-9 and TRBJ1-2, is as follows: DTGVSQNPRHKITKRGQNVTFRCDPISEHNRLYWYRQTLGQGPEFLTYFQNEAQLEKSRLLSDRFSAERPKGSFSTLEIQRTEQGDSAMYLCASSQLGGSTGVGYTFGSGTRLTVV.

The chain uses TRBV6-6 and TRBJ2-1, with 7 bases fitting TRBD1. Trimming took 11 bases from V and 2 from J; bases not matched to a gene: 6. This CDR3 spans 13 amino acids. The germline CDR1 and CDR2 sequences are MNHNY and SVGAGI (reference sequence). DNA of the CDR3: TGTGCCGGATCTACAGGGGCCTACAATGAGCAGTTCTTC. Its translation is CAGSTGAYNEQFF.

The chain is built from TRBV2 and TRBJ2-5, with 7 bases that match TRBD1. CDR3 length: 12 amino acids. CDR1 and CDR2 (germline): SNHLY, FYNNEI. V gave up 9 bases and J gave up 6 bases; unmatched junction bases: 7. CDR3 bases: TGTGCCAGTCTTAGGGGGCTGCAGACCCAGTACTTC. This encodes CASLRGLQTQYF.

Remarks on this clone: Distinct nucleotide sequences in the sample also encode this CDR3. The J gene is TRBJ1-2, the V gene TRBV27; no reliable D call. The V and J ends lost 1 base and 0 bases respectively, with 21 bases between them. Germline CDR1 MNHEY, CDR2 SMNVEV (reference sequence). The length of the CDR3 is 19 residues. The CDR3 reads CASSLFFEGRESANYGYTF. The CDR3, as DNA: TGTGCCAGCAGTTTATTCTTTGAGGGTCGGGAGTCAGCTAACTATGGCTACACCTTC.

CDR3 sequence (DNA): TGTGCCAGCAGCTTCACGATCGTGGGGACTGAAGCTTTCTTT. This encodes CASSFTIVGTEAFF. This chain uses TRBV11-2 with TRBJ1-1; D is unresolved. This CDR3 spans 14 amino acids. The germline V gene has CDR1 SGHAT and CDR2 FQNNGV. Deletions cut 3 bases from V and 5 bases from J, with 13 bases between.

This clone was observed a handful of times. This chain links TRBV28 with TRBJ1-2; the D gene is possibly TRBD1 (6 bases). CDR1 MDHEN and CDR2 SYDVKM come from the germline V gene. This CDR3 contains 12 residues. V lost 7 bases and J 4 bases, leaving 10 bases between the germline ends. The CDR3 spells CASTGQTYGYTF. CDR3 DNA sequence: TGTGCCAGCACCGGACAGACCTATGGCTACACCTTC.

The chain combines TRBV7-9 with TRBJ2-2, with TRBD2 matching 8 bases. V lost 5 bases and J lost 6; bases outside the gene matches: 8. The CDR3 is made up of 15 amino acids. Germline V gene sequence: CDR1 SEHNR, CDR2 FQNEAQ (reference sequence). The CDR3 reads CASSTGTSISGELFF. The CDR3 DNA reads as TGTGCCAGCAGCACCGGGACTAGTATCTCCGGGGAGCTGTTTTTT.

The rearrangement uses TRBV4-1 and TRBJ2-3, with a possible D match to TRBD1 (6 bases). CDR1 MGHRA and CDR2 YSYEKL come from the germline V gene. The CDR3 covers 14 residues. V was cut by 1 base and J by 5 bases, with 10 bases left in between. The CDR3 is CASSQVRTEDTQYF. The CDR3 bases are TGCGCCAGCAGCCAAGTCAGGACAGAAGATACGCAGTATTTT.

The chain couples TRBV7-9 to TRBJ1-6; a weak D match, TRBD1 (5 bases). V was pared by 1 base and J by 7 bases, with 8 bases between. The CDR3 totals 14 residues. CDR1 SEHNR and CDR2 FQNEAQ come from the germline V gene (reference sequence). CDR3 region: CASSLGGRNSPLHF. Here the CDR3 DNA reads TGTGCCAGCAGCTTAGGGGGCAGGAATTCACCCCTCCACTTT.

The V call is TRBV28, the J call TRBJ1-2; D uncertain. Per germline, CDR1 MDHEN and CDR2 SYDVKM. With 6 bases removed from V and 2 bases from J, the gap between germline ends came to 10 bases. CDR3 length: 13 amino acids. The CDR3 sequence is CASSNAGNYGYTF. DNA of the CDR3: TGTGCCAGCAGCAACGCAGGCAACTATGGCTACACCTTC.

The chain couples TRBV19 to TRBJ1-2, with 7 nucleotides matching TRBD1. This CDR3 has 14 amino acids. Germline trimming cut 8 bases from V and 6 bases from J; bases unmatched to any gene: 12. Germline lookup yields CDR1 LNHDA and CDR2 SQIVND (reference sequence). CDR3 nucleotides: TGTGCCAGTGCAGTTCGGACAGGCTTAAATGGCTACACCTTC. Translated, it gives CASAVRTGLNGYTF. The full variable domain, with the rest looked up from reference TRBV19 and TRBJ1-2, is DGGITQSPKYLFRKEGQNVTLSCEQNLNHDAMYWYRQDPGQGLRLIYYSQIVNDFQKGDIAEGYSVSREKKESFPLTVTSAQKNPTAFYLCASAVRTGLNGYTFGSGTRLTVV.

The sample holds a few counts of this clone. V and J are TRBV11-3 and TRBJ2-7, with 7 bases matching TRBD1. Trimming removed 5 bases from V and 0 bases from J; junction bases left unmatched: 4. CDR3 length: 14 amino acids. The V gene's germline CDR1 is SGHNT and CDR2 YENEEA. The CDR3 is CASSQAGGSYEQYF. In nucleotides, the CDR3 is TGTGCCAGCAGCCAGGCAGGGGGCTCCTACGAGCAGTACTTC.

This clone was counted between two and nine times. The genes are TRBV5-8 and TRBJ2-1; 14 bases line up with TRBD2. V was clipped by 3 bases and J by 0 bases; unmatched bases: 8. From germline, CDR1 is SGHTS and CDR2 YDEGEE. CDR3 size: 19 residues. The CDR3 DNA is TGTGCCAGCAGCTATTTGGGACTAGCGGGAGTCGGCTCCTACAATGAGCAGTTCTTC. This sequence encodes CASSYLGLAGVGSYNEQFF.

This clone was picked up one time. The rearrangement uses TRBV11-2 and TRBJ1-2; a weak D match, TRBD1 (5 bases). The CDR3 spans 17 residues. Germline CDR1 is SGHAT and CDR2 is FQNNGV. V was pared by 0 bases and J by 1 base, with 15 bases between. The CDR3 region is CASSLDLGQGLNYGYTF. In nucleotides, the CDR3 is TGTGCCAGCAGCTTAGATTTGGGGCAGGGTCTTAACTATGGCTACACCTTC.